This T cell receptor beta chain was identified in a study of blood T cell repertoires in COVID-19. The length of the CDR3 is 14 residues. Trimming cost V 6 bases and J 5 bases; bases outside gene matches: 7. Germline V CDR1 and CDR2: KGHSH, LQKENI. Data came from immunoSEQ multiplex PCR; TCRdb stores just in-frame clones and leaves some out. The sample has 150,000 or so clones; about 85% are singletons. A remark on this clone: Other DNA sequences in the sample encode the same CDR3.

The chain couples TRBV18 to TRBJ1-1; 9 bases match TRBD1. Material: PBMCs or T cells enriched from blood (not recorded which). The clonotype originates from a woman between 35 and 50 years old who had been exposed to COVID-19. The CDR3 coding sequence is TGTGCCAGCTCCCCCGGACAGGGGAGGACTGAAGCTTTCTTT. This gives the protein CASSPGQGRTEAFF.